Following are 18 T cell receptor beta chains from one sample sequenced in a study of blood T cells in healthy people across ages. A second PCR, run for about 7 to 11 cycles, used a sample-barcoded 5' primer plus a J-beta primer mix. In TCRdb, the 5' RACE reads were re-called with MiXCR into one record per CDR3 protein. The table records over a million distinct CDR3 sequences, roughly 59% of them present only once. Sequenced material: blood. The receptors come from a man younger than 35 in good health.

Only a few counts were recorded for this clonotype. The CDR3, as DNA: TGTGCCATCAGTGACCCTCTTCGGGCTACCAACTACAATGAGCAGTTCTTC. The encoded protein is CAISDPLRATNYNEQFF. The V call is TRBV10-3, the J call TRBJ2-1; no definite D call. The CDR3 length is 17 residues. V was pared by 3 bases and J by 3 bases, with 18 bases between. Germline V CDR1 and CDR2: ENHRY, SYGVKD.

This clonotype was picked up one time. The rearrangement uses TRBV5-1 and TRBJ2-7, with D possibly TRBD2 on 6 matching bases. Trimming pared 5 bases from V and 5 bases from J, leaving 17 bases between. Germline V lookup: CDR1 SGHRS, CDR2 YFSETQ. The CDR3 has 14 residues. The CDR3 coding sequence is TGCGCCAGCAGGGAATGGGGGGATTGGCACGAGCAGTACTTC. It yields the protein CASREWGDWHEQYF. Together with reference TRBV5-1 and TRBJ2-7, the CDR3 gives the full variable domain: KAGVTQTPRYLIKTRGQQVTLSCSPISGHRSVSWYQQTPGQGLQFLFEYFSETQRNKGNFPGRFSGRQFSNSRSEMNVSTLELGDSALYLCASREWGDWHEQYFGPGTRLTVT.

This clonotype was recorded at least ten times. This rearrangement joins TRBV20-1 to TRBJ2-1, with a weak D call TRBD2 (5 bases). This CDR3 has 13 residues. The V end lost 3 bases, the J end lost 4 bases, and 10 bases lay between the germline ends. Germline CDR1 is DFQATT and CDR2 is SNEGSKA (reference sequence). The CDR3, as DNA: TGCAGTGCTAGCCTAGCCGATTACAATGAGCAGTTCTTC. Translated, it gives CSASLADYNEQFF.

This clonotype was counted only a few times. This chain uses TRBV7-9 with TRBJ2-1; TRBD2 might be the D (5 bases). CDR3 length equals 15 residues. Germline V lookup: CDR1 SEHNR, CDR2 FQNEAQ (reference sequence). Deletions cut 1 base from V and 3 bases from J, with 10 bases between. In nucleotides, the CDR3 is TGTGCCAGCAGCTTAGTTTTGGAGGACTACAATGAGCAGTTCTTC. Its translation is CASSLVLEDYNEQFF.

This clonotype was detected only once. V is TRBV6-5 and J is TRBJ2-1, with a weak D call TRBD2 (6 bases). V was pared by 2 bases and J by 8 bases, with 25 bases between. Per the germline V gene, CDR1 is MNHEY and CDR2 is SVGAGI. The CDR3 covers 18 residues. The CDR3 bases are TGTGCCAGCAGTTACCCTCCTGGGGGGACTGTCGTACCGGATGAGCAGTTCTTC. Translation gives CASSYPPGGTVVPDEQFF.

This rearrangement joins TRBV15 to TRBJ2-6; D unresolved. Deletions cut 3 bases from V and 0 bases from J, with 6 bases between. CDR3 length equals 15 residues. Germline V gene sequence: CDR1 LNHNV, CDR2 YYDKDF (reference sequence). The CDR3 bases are TGTGCCACCAGCAGCGACCACTCTGGGGCCAACGTCCTGACTTTC. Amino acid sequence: CATSSDHSGANVLTF.

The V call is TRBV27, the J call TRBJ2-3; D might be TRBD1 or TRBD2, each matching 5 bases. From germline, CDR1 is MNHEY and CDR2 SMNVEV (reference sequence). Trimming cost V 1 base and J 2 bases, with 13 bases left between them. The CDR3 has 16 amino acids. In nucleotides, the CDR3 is TGTGCCAGCAGTTTATTCTCAGGGACGCACACAGATACGCAGTATTTT. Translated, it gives CASSLFSGTHTDTQYF.

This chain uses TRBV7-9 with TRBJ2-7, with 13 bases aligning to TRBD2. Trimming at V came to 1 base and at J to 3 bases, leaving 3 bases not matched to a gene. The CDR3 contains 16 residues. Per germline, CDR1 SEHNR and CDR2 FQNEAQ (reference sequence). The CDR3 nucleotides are TGTGCCAGCAGCTTAGGGACTAGCGGGAGTAACTACGAGCAGTACTTC. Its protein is CASSLGTSGSNYEQYF. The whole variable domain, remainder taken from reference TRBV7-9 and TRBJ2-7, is DTGVSQNPRHKITKRGQNVTFRCDPISEHNRLYWYRQTLGQGPEFLTYFQNEAQLEKSRLLSDRFSAERPKGSFSTLEIQRTEQGDSAMYLCASSLGTSGSNYEQYFGPGTRLTVT.

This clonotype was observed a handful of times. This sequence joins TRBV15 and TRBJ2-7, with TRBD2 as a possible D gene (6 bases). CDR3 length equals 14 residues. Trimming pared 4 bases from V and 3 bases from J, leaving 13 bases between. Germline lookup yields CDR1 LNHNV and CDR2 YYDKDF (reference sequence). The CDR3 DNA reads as TGTGCCACCAGCACGCGGGACGGAGACTACGAGCAGTACTTC. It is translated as CATSTRDGDYEQYF.

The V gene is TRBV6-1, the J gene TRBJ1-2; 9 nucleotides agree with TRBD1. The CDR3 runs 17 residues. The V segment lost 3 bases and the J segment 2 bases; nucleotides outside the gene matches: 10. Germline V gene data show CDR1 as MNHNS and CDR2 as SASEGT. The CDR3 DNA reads TGTGCCAGCAGTGAGAATTGGCTGGACAGGGGCAACTATGGCTACACCTTC. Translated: CASSENWLDRGNYGYTF.

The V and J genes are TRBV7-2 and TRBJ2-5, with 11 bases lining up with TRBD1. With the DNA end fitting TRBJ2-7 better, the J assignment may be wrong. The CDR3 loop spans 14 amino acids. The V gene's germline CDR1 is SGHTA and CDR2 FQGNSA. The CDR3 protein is CASSLWDRGYEQYF. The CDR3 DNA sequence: TGTGCCAGCAGCTTATGGGACAGGGGGTACGAGCAGTACTTC.

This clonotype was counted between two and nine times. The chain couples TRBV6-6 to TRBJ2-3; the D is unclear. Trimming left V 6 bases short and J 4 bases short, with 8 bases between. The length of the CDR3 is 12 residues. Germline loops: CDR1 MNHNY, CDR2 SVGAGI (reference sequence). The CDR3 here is CASRTTPDTQYF. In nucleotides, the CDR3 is TGTGCCAGCAGAACGACTCCAGATACGCAGTATTTT.

CDR3 amino acids: CASSSDLYNEQYF. The CDR3, as DNA: TGTGCCAGCAGCTCCGACCTTTACAATGAGCAGTACTTC. This sequence joins TRBV7-9 and TRBJ2-5; D gene unclear. V gave up 4 bases and J gave up 11 bases, with 17 bases separating them. Germline V lookup: CDR1 SEHNR, CDR2 FQNEAQ (reference sequence). The CDR3 length is 13 residues. The complete variable domain, with remaining parts taken from reference TRBV7-9 and TRBJ2-5, reads DTGVSQNPRHKITKRGQNVTFRCDPISEHNRLYWYRQTLGQGPEFLTYFQNEAQLEKSRLLSDRFSAERPKGSFSTLEIQRTEQGDSAMYLCASSSDLYNEQYFGPGTRLLVL.

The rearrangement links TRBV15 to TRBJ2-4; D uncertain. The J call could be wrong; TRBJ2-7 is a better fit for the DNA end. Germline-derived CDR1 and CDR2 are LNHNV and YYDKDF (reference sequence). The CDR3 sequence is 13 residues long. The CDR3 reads CATSDWGRNEQYF. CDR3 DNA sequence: TGTGCCACCAGCGACTGGGGTAGGAACGAGCAGTACTTC.

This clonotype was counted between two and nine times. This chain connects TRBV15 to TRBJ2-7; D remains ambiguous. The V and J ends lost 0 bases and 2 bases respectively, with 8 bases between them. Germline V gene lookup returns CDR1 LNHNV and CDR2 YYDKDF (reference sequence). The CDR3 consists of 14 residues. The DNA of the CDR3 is TGTGCCACCAGCAGAGATAGGGTAACCTACGAGCAGTACTTC. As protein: CATSRDRVTYEQYF.

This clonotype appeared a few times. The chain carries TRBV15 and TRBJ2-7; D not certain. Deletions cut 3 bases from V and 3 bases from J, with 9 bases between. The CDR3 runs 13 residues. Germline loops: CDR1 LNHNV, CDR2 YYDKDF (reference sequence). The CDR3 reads CATSRADGYEQYF. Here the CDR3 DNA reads TGTGCCACCAGCAGGGCGGACGGCTACGAGCAGTACTTC. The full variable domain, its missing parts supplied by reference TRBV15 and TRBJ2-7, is DAMVIQNPRYQVTQFGKPVTLSCSQTLNHNVMYWYQQKSSQAPKLLFHYYDKDFNNEADTPDNFQSRRPNTSFCFLDIRSPGLGDTAMYLCATSRADGYEQYFGPGTRLTVT.

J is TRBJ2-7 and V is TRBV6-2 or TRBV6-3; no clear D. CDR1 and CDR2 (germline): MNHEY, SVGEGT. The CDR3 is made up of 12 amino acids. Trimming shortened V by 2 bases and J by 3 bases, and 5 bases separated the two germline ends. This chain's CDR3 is CASSYAHYEQYF. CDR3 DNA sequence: TGTGCCAGCAGTTACGCTCACTACGAGCAGTACTTC.

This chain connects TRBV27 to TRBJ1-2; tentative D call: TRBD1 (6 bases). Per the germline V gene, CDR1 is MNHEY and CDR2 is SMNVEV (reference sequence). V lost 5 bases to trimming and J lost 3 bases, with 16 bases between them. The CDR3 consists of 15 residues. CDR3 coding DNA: TGTGCCAGCAGTAAACAGGGTAACGGGTACTATGGCTACACCTTC. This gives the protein CASSKQGNGYYGYTF.